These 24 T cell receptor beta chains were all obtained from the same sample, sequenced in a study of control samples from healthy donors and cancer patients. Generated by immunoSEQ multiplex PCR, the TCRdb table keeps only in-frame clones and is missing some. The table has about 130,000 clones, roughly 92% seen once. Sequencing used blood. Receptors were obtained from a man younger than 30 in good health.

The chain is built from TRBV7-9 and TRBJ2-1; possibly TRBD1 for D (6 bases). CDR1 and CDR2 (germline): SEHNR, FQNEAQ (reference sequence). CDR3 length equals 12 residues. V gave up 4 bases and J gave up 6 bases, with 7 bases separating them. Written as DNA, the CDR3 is TGTGCCAGCAGCTCGGACAGCAATGAGCAGTTCTTC. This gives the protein CASSSDSNEQFF.

In nucleotides, the CDR3 is TGTGCCAGCAGCTACTGGGCACAGCTAACGAACACCGGGGAGCTGTTTTTT. Its translation: CASSYWAQLTNTGELFF. The rearrangement joins TRBV13 to TRBJ2-2; D unresolved. This CDR3 spans 17 amino acids. Germline V CDR1 and CDR2: PRHDT, FYEKMQ (reference sequence). Between the trimmed V and J ends, which lost 4 bases and 0 bases, there was a span of 15 bases.

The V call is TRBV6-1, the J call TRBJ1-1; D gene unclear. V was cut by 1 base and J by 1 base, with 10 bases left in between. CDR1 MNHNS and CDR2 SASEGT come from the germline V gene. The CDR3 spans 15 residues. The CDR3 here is CASSEGEQRNTEAFF. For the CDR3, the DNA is TGTGCCAGCAGTGAAGGCGAGCAGCGGAACACTGAAGCTTTCTTT.

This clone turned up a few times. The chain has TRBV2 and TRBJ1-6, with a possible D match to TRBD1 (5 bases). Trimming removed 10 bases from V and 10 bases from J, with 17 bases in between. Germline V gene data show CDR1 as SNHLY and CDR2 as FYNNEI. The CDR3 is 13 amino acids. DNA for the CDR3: TGTGCCACCAAAGGGGAGGCTGGATCACCCCTCCACTTT. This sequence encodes CATKGEAGSPLHF.

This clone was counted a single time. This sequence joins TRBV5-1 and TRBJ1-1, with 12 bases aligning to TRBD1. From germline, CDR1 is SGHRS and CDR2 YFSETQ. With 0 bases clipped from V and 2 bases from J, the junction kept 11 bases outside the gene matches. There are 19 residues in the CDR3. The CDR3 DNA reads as TGCGCCAGCAGCTTGGTAACCGGGACAGGGGGCTCTCGTAACACTGAAGCTTTCTTT. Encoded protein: CASSLVTGTGGSRNTEAFF.

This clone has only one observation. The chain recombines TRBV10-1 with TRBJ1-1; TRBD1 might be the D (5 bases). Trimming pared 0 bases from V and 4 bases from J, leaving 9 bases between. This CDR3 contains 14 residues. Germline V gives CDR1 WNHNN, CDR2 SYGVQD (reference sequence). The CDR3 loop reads CASSESGGGTEAFF. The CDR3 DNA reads TGCGCCAGCAGTGAGTCGGGGGGAGGCACTGAAGCTTTCTTT.

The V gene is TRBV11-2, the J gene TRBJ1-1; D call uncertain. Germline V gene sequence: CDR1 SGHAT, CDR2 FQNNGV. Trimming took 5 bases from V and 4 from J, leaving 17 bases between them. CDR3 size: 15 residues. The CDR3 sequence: CASSRWVGDITEAFF. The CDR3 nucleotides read TGTGCCAGCAGCCGCTGGGTTGGGGATATCACTGAAGCTTTCTTT.

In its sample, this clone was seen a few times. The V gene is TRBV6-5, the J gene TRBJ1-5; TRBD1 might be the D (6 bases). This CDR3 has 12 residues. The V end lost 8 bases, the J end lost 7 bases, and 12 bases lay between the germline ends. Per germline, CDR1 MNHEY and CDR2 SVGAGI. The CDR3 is CASGQGSQPQHF. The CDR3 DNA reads TGTGCCAGCGGCCAGGGGAGCCAGCCCCAGCATTTT.

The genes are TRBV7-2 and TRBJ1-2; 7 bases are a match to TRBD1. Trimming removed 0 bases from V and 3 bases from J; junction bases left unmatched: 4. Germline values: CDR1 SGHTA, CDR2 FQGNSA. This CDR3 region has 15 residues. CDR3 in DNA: TGTGCCAGCAGCTTAGCGGTAGACAGGGACTATGGCTACACCTTC. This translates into CASSLAVDRDYGYTF.

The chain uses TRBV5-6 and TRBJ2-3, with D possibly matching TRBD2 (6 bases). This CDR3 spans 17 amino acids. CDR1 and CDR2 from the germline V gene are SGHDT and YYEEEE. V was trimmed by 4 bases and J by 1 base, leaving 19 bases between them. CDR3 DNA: TGTGCCAGCAGCCCGGAGGGCAGGGAGGACCGCACAGATACGCAGTATTTT. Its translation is CASSPEGREDRTDTQYF.

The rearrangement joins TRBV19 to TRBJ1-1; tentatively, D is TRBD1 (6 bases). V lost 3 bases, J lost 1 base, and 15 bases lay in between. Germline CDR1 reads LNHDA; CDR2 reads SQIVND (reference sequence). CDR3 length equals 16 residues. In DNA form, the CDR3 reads TGTGCCAGTAGTATGGCCCCTCAGACAGGGAACACTGAAGCTTTCTTT. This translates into CASSMAPQTGNTEAFF.

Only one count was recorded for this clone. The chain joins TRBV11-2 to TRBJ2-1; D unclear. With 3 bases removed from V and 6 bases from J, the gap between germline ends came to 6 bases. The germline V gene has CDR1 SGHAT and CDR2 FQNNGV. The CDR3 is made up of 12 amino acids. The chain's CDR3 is CASSFRSNEQFF. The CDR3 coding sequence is TGTGCCAGCAGCTTTAGGAGCAATGAGCAGTTCTTC.

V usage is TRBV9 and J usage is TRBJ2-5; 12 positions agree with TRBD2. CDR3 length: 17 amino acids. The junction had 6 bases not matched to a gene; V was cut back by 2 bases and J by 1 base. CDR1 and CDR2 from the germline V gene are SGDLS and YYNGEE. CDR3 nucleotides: TGTGCCAGCAGCGTCGGGGCACTAGCGGGGGGCCAAGAGACCCAGTACTTC. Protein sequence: CASSVGALAGGQETQYF.

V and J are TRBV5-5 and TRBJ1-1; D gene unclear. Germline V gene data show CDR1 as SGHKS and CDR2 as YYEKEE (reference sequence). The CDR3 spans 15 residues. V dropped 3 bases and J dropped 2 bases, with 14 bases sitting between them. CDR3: CASSSTHDPNTEAFF. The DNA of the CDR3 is TGTGCCAGCAGCTCGACACATGACCCAAACACTGAAGCTTTCTTT.

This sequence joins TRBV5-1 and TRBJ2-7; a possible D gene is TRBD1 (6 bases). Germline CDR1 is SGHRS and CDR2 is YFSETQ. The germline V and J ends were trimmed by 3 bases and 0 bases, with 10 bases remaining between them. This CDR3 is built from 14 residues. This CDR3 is CASSSRTVSYEQYF. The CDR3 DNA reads TGCGCCAGCAGCTCTAGGACAGTCTCCTACGAGCAGTACTTC.

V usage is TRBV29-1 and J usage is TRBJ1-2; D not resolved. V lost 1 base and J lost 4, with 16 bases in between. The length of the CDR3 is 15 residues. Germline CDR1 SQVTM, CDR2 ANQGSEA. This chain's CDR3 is CSVEGVQTWSYGYTF. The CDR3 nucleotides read TGCAGCGTTGAAGGGGTACAGACCTGGAGCTATGGCTACACCTTC.

CDR3 DNA sequence: TGCGCCAGCAGCTTAAACACAGATACGCAGTATTTT. The encoded protein is CASSLNTDTQYF. This sequence joins TRBV5-1 and TRBJ2-3, with D unclear. This CDR3 is built from 12 residues. V was clipped by 2 bases and J by 2 bases, with 3 bases between them. Germline V gives CDR1 SGHRS, CDR2 YFSETQ.

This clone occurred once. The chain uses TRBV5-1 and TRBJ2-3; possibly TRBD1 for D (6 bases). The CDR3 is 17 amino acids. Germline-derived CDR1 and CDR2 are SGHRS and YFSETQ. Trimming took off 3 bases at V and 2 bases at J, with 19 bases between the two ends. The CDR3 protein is CASSSSGTSRLTDTQYF. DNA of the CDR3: TGCGCCAGCAGCTCATCCGGGACATCTCGGCTCACAGATACGCAGTATTTT.

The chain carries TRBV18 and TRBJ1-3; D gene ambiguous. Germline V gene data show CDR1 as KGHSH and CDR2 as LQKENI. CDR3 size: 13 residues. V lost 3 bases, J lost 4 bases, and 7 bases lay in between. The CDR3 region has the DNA TGTGCCAGCTCACCCTCGCAAGGAAACACCATATATTTT. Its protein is CASSPSQGNTIYF.

The CDR3 region has the DNA TGTGCCAGCAGCTTAGGTACAGGGGGATTCACAGATACGCAGTATTTT. As protein: CASSLGTGGFTDTQYF. J is TRBJ2-3 and V is TRBV7-2; 8 bases align to TRBD1. This CDR3 is 16 amino acids long. The germline V gene encodes CDR1 SGHTA and CDR2 FQGNSA. With 1 base clipped from V and 2 bases from J, the junction kept 5 bases outside the gene matches.

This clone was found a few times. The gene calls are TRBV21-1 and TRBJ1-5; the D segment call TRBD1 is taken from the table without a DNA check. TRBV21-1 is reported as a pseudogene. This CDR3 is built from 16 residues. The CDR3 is CASSKKTGQGNQPQHF. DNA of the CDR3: TGTGCCAGCAGCAAAAAAACGGGACAGGGCAATCAGCCCCAGCATTTT.

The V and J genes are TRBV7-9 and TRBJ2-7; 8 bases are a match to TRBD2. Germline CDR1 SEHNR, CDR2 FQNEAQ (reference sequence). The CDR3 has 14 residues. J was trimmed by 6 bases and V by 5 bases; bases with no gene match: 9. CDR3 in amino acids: CASSDWTSPGEQYF. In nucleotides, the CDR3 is TGTGCCAGCAGCGATTGGACTAGCCCGGGCGAGCAGTACTTC.

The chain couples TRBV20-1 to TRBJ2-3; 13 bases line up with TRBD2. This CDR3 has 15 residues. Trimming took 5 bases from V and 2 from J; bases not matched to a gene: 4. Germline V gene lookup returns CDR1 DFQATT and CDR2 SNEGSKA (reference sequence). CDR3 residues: CSAGGTSGDTDTQYF. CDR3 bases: TGCAGTGCTGGTGGGACTAGCGGGGACACAGATACGCAGTATTTT.

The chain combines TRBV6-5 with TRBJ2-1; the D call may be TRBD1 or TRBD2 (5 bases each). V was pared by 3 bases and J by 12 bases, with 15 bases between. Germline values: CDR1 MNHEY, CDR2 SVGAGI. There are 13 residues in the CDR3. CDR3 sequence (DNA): TGTGCCAGCAGTTATGGTGGGACGAGCGGGCAGTTCTTC. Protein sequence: CASSYGGTSGQFF.